A single sample gave rise to the 22 T cell receptor beta chains below, sequenced in a study of cytomegalovirus exposure and HLA in healthy donors. PCR was performed using 60 Vbeta and 13 Jbeta primers. This table comes from immunoSEQ multiplex PCR, and its TCRdb copy is limited to in-frame clones, with some not included. The data contain 150,000 to 200,000 clones, roughly three quarters of them seen just once; the ten biggest clones take up less than 2.5%. The source material was PBMCs. The receptors come from a woman aged 45-65 years in good health and CMV-seronegative.

The chain joins TRBV5-1 to TRBJ1-3, with 9 bases aligning to TRBD1. The J segment lost 3 bases and the V segment lost 3 bases, leaving 7 bases of the junction unmatched. The CDR3 has 16 residues. The V gene's germline CDR1 is SGHRS and CDR2 YFSETQ. CDR3 bases: TGCGCCAGCAGCTCCTCTACAGGGGGCTTTGGAAACACCATATATTTT. Amino acids: CASSSSTGGFGNTIYF.

Of note for this clone: A junction end diverges from the germline sequence, so it may reflect a read error. The genes are TRBV7-9 and TRBJ2-5, with 8 bases aligning to TRBD2. This CDR3 is built from 15 residues. Per the germline V gene, CDR1 is SEHNR and CDR2 is FQNEAQ (reference sequence). The DNA of the CDR3 is TGTTCCAGCAGCTTAGCTAGCGGGTACCAAGAGACCCAGTACTTC. As protein: CSSSLASGYQETQYF. The full variable domain, with the rest looked up from reference TRBV7-9 and TRBJ2-5, is DTGVSQNPRHKITKRGQNVTFRCDPISEHNRLYWYRQTLGQGPEFLTYFQNEAQLEKSRLLSDRFSAERPKGSFSTLEIQRTEQGDSAMYLCSSSLASGYQETQYFGPGTRLLVL.

This sequence joins TRBV11-2 and TRBJ2-2; 12 bases fit TRBD1. V was clipped by 5 bases and J by 5 bases; unmatched bases: 12. The germline V gene has CDR1 SGHAT and CDR2 FQNNGV. CDR3 length: 18 residues. The CDR3 is CASSRLSGTGGRTGELFF. In DNA form, the CDR3 reads TGTGCCAGCAGCCGCCTATCCGGGACAGGGGGCCGGACCGGGGAGCTGTTTTTT.

In nucleotides, the CDR3 is TGTGCCAGCAGCTTGGCTACTAGCGGGAGGTGGGAGCAGTACTTC. This sequence encodes CASSLATSGRWEQYF. The chain links TRBV5-6 to TRBJ2-7, with 12 bases that match TRBD2. The V gene's germline CDR1 is SGHDT and CDR2 YYEEEE. The ends lost 0 bases at V and 7 bases at J; junction bases unmatched: 5. CDR3 length equals 15 residues.

The genes are TRBV5-4 and TRBJ2-2; D possibly corresponds to TRBD2 (5 bases). Germline CDR1 and CDR2: SGHNT and YYREEE (reference sequence). V lost 3 bases, J lost 5 bases, and 20 bases lay in between. The CDR3 length is 17 residues. CDR3 sequence: CASSYLGLGARTGELFF. DNA of the CDR3: TGTGCCAGCAGCTACTTAGGATTGGGAGCTAGGACCGGGGAGCTGTTTTTT.

The chain links TRBV2 to TRBJ1-5; possibly TRBD1 for D (5 bases). Germline V gene data show CDR1 as SNHLY and CDR2 as FYNNEI. V lost 6 bases and J 2 bases, leaving 14 bases between the germline ends. The CDR3 loop spans 15 amino acids. The CDR3 loop reads CASSAQEGGNQPQHF. The CDR3 DNA is TGTGCCAGCAGCGCTCAGGAAGGGGGCAATCAGCCCCAGCATTTT.

This clone came up a few times. The rearrangement links TRBV15 to TRBJ2-5; no definite D call. The CDR3 has 20 amino acids. CDR1 and CDR2 from the germline V gene are LNHNV and YYDKDF (reference sequence). Trimming cost V 0 bases and J 2 bases, with 25 bases left between them. The CDR3 sequence is CATSRDHASAVRRGQETQYF. The CDR3 bases are TGTGCCACCAGCAGAGATCACGCTTCGGCGGTTCGAAGAGGTCAAGAGACCCAGTACTTC.

The chain has TRBV5-1 and TRBJ1-2, with a possible D match to TRBD1 (6 bases). Germline CDR1 SGHRS, CDR2 YFSETQ. Trimming took off 4 bases at V and 4 bases at J, with 23 bases between the two ends. The CDR3 contains 17 residues. CDR3 sequence (DNA): TGCGCCAGCAGCCCTACTGCACAGGGTCAAAGTCTCTATGGCTACACCTTC. Its protein is CASSPTAQGQSLYGYTF.

This clone was detected only a few times. The chain uses TRBV19 and TRBJ1-2; D ambiguous. Germline V lookup: CDR1 LNHDA, CDR2 SQIVND (reference sequence). The V gene lost 5 bases and the J gene lost 4 bases, with 5 bases spanning the gap. The CDR3 contains 11 residues. CDR3 amino acids: CASSFRYGYTF. In nucleotides, the CDR3 is TGTGCCAGTAGTTTTCGCTATGGCTACACCTTC. Drawing the rest from reference TRBV19 and TRBJ1-2, the complete variable domain is DGGITQSPKYLFRKEGQNVTLSCEQNLNHDAMYWYRQDPGQGLRLIYYSQIVNDFQKGDIAEGYSVSREKKESFPLTVTSAQKNPTAFYLCASSFRYGYTFGSGTRLTVV.

The V call is TRBV4-3, the J call TRBJ2-7, with D tentatively TRBD2 (5 bases). Trimming took 3 bases from V and 4 from J, leaving 10 bases between them. Per germline, CDR1 LGHNA and CDR2 YSLEER. The CDR3 has 13 amino acids. The CDR3 spells CASSHGGGYEQYF. For the CDR3, the DNA is TGCGCCAGCAGCCATGGAGGCGGTTACGAGCAGTACTTC.

This clone was picked up a small number of times. The chain carries TRBV7-2 and TRBJ2-7; TRBD2 matches 7 bases. This CDR3 has 15 amino acids. Trimming removed 6 bases from V and 0 bases from J; junction bases left unmatched: 8. Germline V CDR1 and CDR2: SGHTA, FQGNSA. CDR3 amino acids: CASRVGRGSSYEQYF. In nucleotides, the CDR3 is TGTGCCAGCAGGGTGGGGCGGGGGAGCTCCTACGAGCAGTACTTC.

This chain links TRBV4-3 with TRBJ1-5, with 9 positions matching TRBD1. The CDR3 consists of 15 residues. Germline V gene sequence: CDR1 LGHNA, CDR2 YSLEER. After removal of 3 bases from V and 6 bases from J, the junction contained 6 bases not matched to a gene. CDR3 loop: CASSHETGGGQPQHF. The CDR3 DNA sequence: TGCGCCAGCAGCCATGAGACAGGGGGGGGTCAGCCCCAGCATTTT.

In its sample, this clone was seen a few times. This chain uses TRBV28 with TRBJ1-5; 7 positions agree with TRBD1. The CDR3 is made up of 12 amino acids. Germline V lookup: CDR1 MDHEN, CDR2 SYDVKM. V lost 11 bases to trimming and J lost 7 bases; unmatched junction nucleotides: 8. CDR3 in amino acids: CASKDRAQPQHF. CDR3 DNA: TGTGCCTCGAAAGACAGGGCCCAGCCCCAGCATTTT.

Only a few counts were recorded for this clone. The rearrangement links TRBV27 to TRBJ2-5; a weak D match, TRBD2 (6 bases). V was clipped by 5 bases and J by 4 bases, with 11 bases between them. The length of the CDR3 is 13 residues. CDR1 is MNHEY and CDR2 is SMNVEV in the germline V gene (reference sequence). The DNA for the CDR3 is TGTGCCAGCAGTCCCCCAGCGGGAGAGACCCAGTACTTC. Translation: CASSPPAGETQYF.

V usage is TRBV7-2 and J usage is TRBJ1-5, with 7 bases that match TRBD1. The CDR3 has 14 residues. Germline CDR1 is SGHTA and CDR2 is FQGNSA. Germline trimming cut 4 bases from V and 4 bases from J; bases unmatched to any gene: 4. The CDR3 region has the DNA TGTGCCAGCAGCTCGGGACAGCGAAATCAGCCCCAGCATTTT. Its translation: CASSSGQRNQPQHF.

The chain's CDR3 is CASSWEENTEAFF. The CDR3 DNA reads as TGTGCCAGCAGTTGGGAGGAGAACACTGAAGCTTTCTTT. V usage is TRBV27 and J usage is TRBJ1-1; D call uncertain. V lost 4 bases to trimming and J lost 1 base, with 7 bases between them. The CDR3 runs to 13 residues. The germline gives CDR1 MNHEY, CDR2 SMNVEV (reference sequence).

The genes are TRBV29-1 and TRBJ2-1, with TRBD2 matching 8 bases. The CDR3 contains 15 residues. Trimming at V came to 8 bases and at J to 6 bases, leaving 15 bases not matched to a gene. The germline V gene has CDR1 SQVTM and CDR2 ANQGSEA. CDR3 nucleotides: TGCAGCTCCTCCCCCGGGGGGGGAACCTTCAATGAGCAGTTCTTC. Protein: CSSSPGGGTFNEQFF.

V gene TRBV4-2 combines with J gene TRBJ2-1, with 9 positions matching TRBD1. Trimming removed 3 bases from V and 4 bases from J; junction bases left unmatched: 7. Germline V CDR1 and CDR2: LGHNA, YNFKEQ. CDR3 length equals 16 residues. Here the CDR3 reads CASSQGDRARYNEQFF. DNA of the CDR3: TGTGCCAGCAGCCAGGGGGACAGGGCAAGGTACAATGAGCAGTTCTTC.

The rearrangement joins TRBV28 to TRBJ2-3, with 7 bases matching TRBD2. The junction had 6 bases not matched to a gene; V was cut back by 5 bases and J by 1 base. Germline CDR1 reads MDHEN; CDR2 reads SYDVKM. The CDR3 has 15 residues. The CDR3: CASSLPSGGTDTQYF. The DNA of the CDR3 is TGTGCCAGCAGTCTTCCCAGCGGGGGCACAGATACGCAGTATTTT. The full variable domain, in which reference TRBV28 and TRBJ2-3 provide the parts outside the CDR3, is DVKVTQSSRYLVKRTGEKVFLECVQDMDHENMFWYRQDPGLGLRLIYFSYDVKMKEKGDIPEGYSVSREKKERFSLILESASTNQTSMYLCASSLPSGGTDTQYFGPGTRLTVL.

The chain is built from TRBV28 and TRBJ1-6; D is uncertain. Deletions cut 4 bases from V and 0 bases from J, with 13 bases between. Germline V gives CDR1 MDHEN, CDR2 SYDVKM. The CDR3 is 17 amino acids. DNA for the CDR3: TGTGCCAGCAGTTCTCCTCTATTAGACTCCTATAATTCACCCCTCCACTTT. This codes for CASSSPLLDSYNSPLHF.

The chain recombines TRBV5-4 with TRBJ2-5, with TRBD2 as a possible D gene (6 bases). V lost 3 bases and J lost 5, with 14 bases in between. This CDR3 spans 14 amino acids. Germline values: CDR1 SGHNT, CDR2 YYREEE (reference sequence). The CDR3 nucleotides are TGTGCCAGCAGCTCCCCCGGGGACTGGGAGACCCAGTACTTC. Translation: CASSSPGDWETQYF.

V gene TRBV5-5 combines with J gene TRBJ2-7; unclear D gene. CDR1 SGHKS and CDR2 YYEKEE come from the germline V gene (reference sequence). The V end was cut by 0 bases, the J end by 0 bases, with 10 bases between. CDR3 size: 15 residues. CDR3 sequence (DNA): TGTGCCAGCAGCTTGGAAAGCGTCTCCTCCTACGAGCAGTACTTC. Translation: CASSLESVSSYEQYF.